What follows are 9 T cell receptor beta chains derived from one specimen sequenced in a study of OX40 agonist ivuxolimab in advanced cancers. Measured with immunoSEQ multiplex PCR; TCRdb has only the in-frame clones, and not every one. The sample has 42,000 or so clones, around 89% seen once. Source: CD4+ or CD8+ T cells sorted from blood, taken in a trial of the OX40 agonist ivuxolimab. These receptors were obtained from an adult with an advanced solid tumor such as melanoma, head and neck, liver or kidney cancer.

The chain carries TRBV10-3 and TRBJ2-5, with D perhaps TRBD1 (6 bases). Germline V gene lookup returns CDR1 ENHRY and CDR2 SYGVKD. The CDR3 sequence is 15 residues long. V was shortened by 4 bases and J by 1 base, with 13 bases between the two germline ends. The CDR3 loop is CAISVQGPGQETQYF. The DNA for the CDR3 is TGTGCCATCAGTGTACAGGGACCGGGCCAAGAGACCCAGTACTTC.

CDR3 coding DNA: TGTGCCAGCAGCTTAGGGACAGTCGGCGAGCAGTACTTC. This gives the protein CASSLGTVGEQYF. The rearrangement links TRBV13 to TRBJ2-7; D is possibly TRBD1 (5 bases). The germline V gene has CDR1 PRHDT and CDR2 FYEKMQ (reference sequence). The CDR3 spans 13 residues. V was clipped by 0 bases and J by 6 bases, with 9 bases between them.

The rearrangement joins TRBV29-1 to TRBJ1-2; TRBD1 matches at 11 bases. Germline lookup yields CDR1 SQVTM and CDR2 ANQGSEA. The CDR3 spans 16 residues. V was pared by 3 bases and J by 6 bases, with 12 bases of the junction left unmatched. In nucleotides, the CDR3 is TGCAGCGTTGAGTCCGGGACAGGGGGTGGAAGGCATGGCTACACCTTC. It encodes CSVESGTGGGRHGYTF.

V is TRBV7-2 and J is TRBJ1-1, with D perhaps matching TRBD1 (5 bases). Germline V CDR1 and CDR2: SGHTA, FQGNSA. The CDR3 has 13 residues. V was shortened by 2 bases and J by 1 base, with 5 bases between the two germline ends. CDR3 residues: CASSLQGNTEAFF. The DNA for the CDR3 is TGTGCCAGCAGCTTACAGGGGAACACTGAAGCTTTCTTT.

The sample holds a few counts of this clone. The chain combines TRBV20-1 with TRBJ1-2; D not certain. Trimming left V 3 bases short and J 2 bases short, with 4 bases between. Germline V gives CDR1 DFQATT, CDR2 SNEGSKA (reference sequence). This CDR3 comprises 11 residues. The CDR3 here is CSASNNYGYTF. In DNA, the CDR3 is TGCAGTGCTAGTAACAACTATGGCTACACCTTC.

This clone occurred once. At one end the junction does not follow the germline gene, possibly because of a read error. This sequence joins TRBV7-7 and TRBJ2-5; no reliable D call. Germline values: CDR1 SSHAT, CDR2 FNYEAQ (reference sequence). The CDR3 is made up of 16 amino acids. This CDR3 is CASSLGIRWEEETQYF. The DNA for the CDR3 is TGTGCTAGCAGCTTAGGGATACGGTGGGAAGAAGAGACCCAGTACTTC. Filled out from reference TRBV7-7 and TRBJ2-5, the complete variable domain reads GAGVSQSPRYKVTKRGQDVTLRCDPISSHATLYWYQQALGQGPEFLTYFNYEAQPDKSGLPSDRFSAERPEGSISTLTIQRTEQRDSAMYRCASSLGIRWEEETQYFGPGTRLLVL.

J is TRBJ2-7 and V is TRBV28; D may correspond to TRBD1 or TRBD2 (5 bases each). The germline V and J ends were trimmed by 4 bases and 2 bases, with 9 bases remaining between them. This CDR3 has 13 residues. The germline CDR1 and CDR2 sequences are MDHEN and SYDVKM. The DNA for the CDR3 is TGTGCCAGCAGTTCGGGACCCCCCTACGAGCAGTACTTC. This gives the protein CASSSGPPYEQYF.

The chain uses TRBV5-1 and TRBJ1-5, with 9 bases aligning to TRBD1. The V segment lost 5 bases and the J segment 7 bases; nucleotides outside the gene matches: 4. The germline gives CDR1 SGHRS, CDR2 YFSETQ. CDR3 length: 13 residues. The CDR3 spells CASSRQGEQPQHF. The CDR3 coding sequence is TGCGCCAGCAGTAGACAGGGGGAGCAGCCCCAGCATTTT.

The chain joins TRBV9 to TRBJ2-3; D gene uncertain. Germline V gene data show CDR1 as SGDLS and CDR2 as YYNGEE. The CDR3 runs 13 residues. V was trimmed by 1 base and J by 0 bases, leaving 3 bases between them. CDR3 in DNA: TGTGCCAGCAGCGTATTGAGCACAGATACGCAGTATTTT. It translates to CASSVLSTDTQYF.